These T cell receptor beta chains were read from a single sample in a study of T cells in Graves' hyperthyroidism and ophthalmopathy. Each CDR3 protein is one row after TCRdb ran MiXCR on the multiplex PCR reads. The table includes under 500,000 distinct CDR3 sequences, more than 12% detected once. The sequencing input was blood. The source is a man aged 45-60 years with Graves' ophthalmopathy. CDR3s include the opening cysteine and the closing phenylalanine or tryptophan. The D gene is left open where the match is weak. A row's size may be missing; if present it is once, few, many or a size class.

j_call d_call v_call clone_size cdr3_nt cdr3_aa
TRBJ2-5 - TRBV6-2/TRBV6-3 few TGTGCCAGCAGCTCGGGACGGACGCAAGAGACCCAGTACTTC CASSSGRTQETQYF
TRBJ2-3 TRBD2 TRBV20-1 many TGCAGTGTAGCGGGAGGCGGCACAGATACGCAGTATTTT CSVAGGGTDTQYF
TRBJ1-1 - TRBV30 many TGTGCCTGGAGTGTCGGGCAGCCGGGGGCTTTCTTT CAWSVGQPGAFF
TRBJ2-1 TRBD2 TRBV10-2 - TGCGCCAGCAAGGGGTTCGCGGCGGGGACTACATCCTACAATGAGCAGTTCTTC CASKGFAAGTTSYNEQFF
TRBJ1-1 - TRBV12-3/TRBV12-4 many TGTGCCAGCACCCTACACAGGAACACTGAAGCTTTCTTT CASTLHRNTEAFF
TRBJ1-4 - TRBV27 - TGTGCCTCACTCGGGGCGGGTGAAAAACTGTTTTTT CASLGAGEKLFF
TRBJ2-2 TRBD2 TRBV9 - TGTGCCAGCAGCGTAGGACTAGCGGGAGGGGTCGGGGAGCTGTTTTTT CASSVGLAGGVGELFF
TRBJ2-1 TRBD2 TRBV18 - TGTGCCAGCTCACCATTGAGGTTCCTAGCGGGAGTAGACAATGAGCAGTTCTTC CASSPLRFLAGVDNEQFF
TRBJ1-2 TRBD1 TRBV3-1 many TGTGCCAGCAGCCAAGATCGGGACAGTCGCTATGGCTACACCTTC CASSQDRDSRYGYTF
TRBJ2-3 TRBD2 TRBV6-1 - TGTGCCAGCAGTGAACGGGCGGGAGGGCCCACAGATACGCAGTATTTT CASSERAGGPTDTQYF
TRBJ2-7 - TRBV29-1 many TGCAGCGTTAGAGGAACCTACTCCTACGAGCAGTACTTC CSVRGTYSYEQYF
TRBJ2-4 - TRBV20-1 few TGCAGTGCTATAGAGGGCGGAACCTTTCGGAACATTCAGTACTTC CSAIEGGTFRNIQYF
TRBJ1-2 - TRBV13 few TGTGCCAGCAGCTTAGGCGAACGGATCTATGGCTACACCTTC CASSLGERIYGYTF
TRBJ2-5 - TRBV14 few TGTGCCAGCAGCCAAGATAGGAGAGGGACGGAGACCCAGTACTTC CASSQDRRGTETQYF
TRBJ2-7 - TRBV15 - TGTGCCACCAGCAGAGATCCGGGGGTCAATTACGAGCAGTACTTC CATSRDPGVNYEQYF
TRBJ2-3 - TRBV25-1 - TGTGCCAGCAGTGAGGAGGGGTATACGCAGTATTTT CASSEEGYTQYF
TRBJ2-1 TRBD2 TRBV7-9 many TGTGCCAGCAGCTTAGCCTCCAGCGGGAGAGAGGTTGAGCAGTTCTTC CASSLASSGREVEQFF
TRBJ1-5 - TRBV20-1 many TGCAGTGCTCAAGACAGCAGCAATCAGCCCCAGCATTTT CSAQDSSNQPQHF
TRBJ2-3 - TRBV7-8 few TGTGCCAGCAGCTTAGGGTCTTCCCTGGATACGCAGTATTTT CASSLGSSLDTQYF
TRBJ2-6 - TRBV4-1 - TGCGCCAGCTGTCAGCCTGGGGCCAACGTCCTGACTTTC CASCQPGANVLTF
TRBJ1-1 TRBD1 TRBV3-1 many TGTGCCAGCAGCCACCGGGACAGCAGGAACACTGAAGCTTTCTTT CASSHRDSRNTEAFF
TRBJ2-5 TRBD2 TRBV20-1 many TGCAGTGCTACCGTGACTAGCGGTCAAGAGACCCAGTACTTC CSATVTSGQETQYF
TRBJ2-2 TRBD2 TRBV30 many TGTGCCGGCCCACTAGCGACCGGGGAGCTGTTTTTT CAGPLATGELFF
TRBJ2-1 - TRBV28 many TGTGCCAGCCCGTCGAGGGGGGGGGAGCCTTACAATGAGCAGTTCTTC CASPSRGGEPYNEQFF
TRBJ2-3 - TRBV7-6 - TGTGCCAGCAGCGGAAGGACGGAGTCCACAGATACGCAGTATTTT CASSGRTESTDTQYF
TRBJ2-1 - TRBV9 many TGTGCCAGCAGCACACGAGCTGGGAGAGTGTCCTACAATGAGCAGTTCTTC CASSTRAGRVSYNEQFF
TRBJ2-1 - TRBV9 - TGTGCCAGCAGCGTAGACCTAAGGGGGGGCAATGAGCAGTTCTTC CASSVDLRGGNEQFF
TRBJ2-6 - TRBV20-1 many TGCAGTGCTAGAGATCCTGGCGAGTTCGTGGGGGCCAACGTCCTGACTTTC CSARDPGEFVGANVLTF
TRBJ1-2 - TRBV7-9 once TGTGCCAGCAGCCACCAGGATGGCTACACCTTC CASSHQDGYTF
TRBJ2-7 - TRBV27 many TGTTCCAGCAGTTTAGAAAACAGCCTACGAGGTTCCGAGCAGTACTTC CSSSLENSLRGSEQYF
TRBJ1-6 - TRBV3-1 many TGTGCCAGCAGGTGGGGGCTTGGGAATTCACCCCTCCACTTT CASRWGLGNSPLHF
TRBJ2-1 - TRBV14 few TGTGCCAGCAGCCCTGGACAGACTAACAATGAGCAGTTCTTC CASSPGQTNNEQFF
TRBJ2-6 - TRBV6-2/TRBV6-3 many TGTGCCAGCAGCTGGTTCTCTGGGGCCAACGTCCTGACTTTC CASSWFSGANVLTF
TRBJ2-7 - TRBV27 many TGTGCCAGCAGTTTCGGCCAGGCCTACGAGCAGTACTTC CASSFGQAYEQYF